The 21 T cell receptor beta chains listed next were all sequenced from one sample in a study of OX40 agonist ivuxolimab in advanced cancers. Assay: immunoSEQ multiplex PCR; the TCRdb copy retains only in-frame clones and omits some. The sample has 65,000 to 95,000 clones; roughly 89% are singletons. Source: CD4+ or CD8+ T cells sorted from blood, taken in a trial of the OX40 agonist ivuxolimab. The receptors here all came from an adult with an advanced solid tumor such as melanoma, head and neck, liver or kidney cancer.

The chain couples TRBV5-1 to TRBJ2-1, with 9 nucleotides matching TRBD1. The CDR3 contains 16 residues. Trimming removed 2 bases from V and 3 bases from J; junction bases left unmatched: 6. CDR1 SGHRS and CDR2 YFSETQ come from the germline V gene. In DNA, the CDR3 is TGCGCCAGCAGCTTAAAACGGGACAGGGTCTACAATGAGCAGTTCTTC. Amino acid sequence: CASSLKRDRVYNEQFF.

The gene calls are TRBV5-1 and TRBJ2-1, with D perhaps TRBD1 (6 bases). The CDR3 loop spans 15 amino acids. The germline V gene encodes CDR1 SGHRS and CDR2 YFSETQ. Between the trimmed V and J ends, which lost 0 bases and 9 bases, there was a span of 16 bases. The CDR3 spells CASSLGTAGLGEQFF. DNA for the CDR3: TGCGCCAGCAGCTTGGGGACAGCCGGACTTGGTGAGCAGTTCTTC.

This clone occurred once. CDR3 sequence (DNA): TGTGCCAGCAGTGAAGCGGGCCTAGCGGGGGGAATCGAGACCCAGTACTTC. It yields the protein CASSEAGLAGGIETQYF. The rearrangement links TRBV2 to TRBJ2-5, with TRBD2 identical over 11 bases. Germline CDR1 is SNHLY and CDR2 is FYNNEI. Trimming took 0 bases from V and 5 from J; bases not matched to a gene: 8. The CDR3 has 17 residues.

This rearrangement joins TRBV7-9 to TRBJ1-1; possibly TRBD1 for D (6 bases). Germline CDR1 is SEHNR and CDR2 is FQNEAQ (reference sequence). V shed 5 bases and J shed 5 bases, with 21 bases lying between them. The CDR3 consists of 16 residues. CDR3 bases: TGTGCCAGCAGCCCTCAAATCGGGATAGGGGGAACTGAAGCTTTCTTT. It yields the protein CASSPQIGIGGTEAFF.

V gene TRBV7-3 combines with J gene TRBJ2-1; D may be TRBD2 (5 bases). The V end was cut by 1 base, the J end by 5 bases, with 12 bases between. CDR1 is SGHTA, CDR2 FQGTGA, per germline. CDR3 length equals 15 residues. CDR3 protein: CASSLIWRVHNEQFF. In DNA, the CDR3 is TGTGCCAGCAGCTTAATCTGGCGGGTCCACAATGAGCAGTTCTTC. Complete variable domain (other parts from reference TRBV7-3 and TRBJ2-1): GAGVSQTPSNKVTEKGKYVELRCDPISGHTALYWYRQSLGQGPEFLIYFQGTGAADDSGLPNDRFFAVRPEGSVSTLKIQRTERGDSAVYLCASSLIWRVHNEQFFGPGTRLTVL.

The chain employs TRBV4-3 and TRBJ1-1; the D is unclear. Trimming pared 2 bases from V and 3 bases from J, leaving 10 bases between. The V gene's germline CDR1 is LGHNA and CDR2 YSLEER. This CDR3 has 14 residues. CDR3 protein: CASSQTVWDTEAFF. CDR3 nucleotide sequence: TGCGCCAGCAGCCAAACGGTCTGGGACACTGAAGCTTTCTTT.

There are a few counts of this clone. The chain joins TRBV6-5 to TRBJ2-4; 7 bases map to TRBD1. Germline-derived CDR1 and CDR2 are MNHEY and SVGAGI. This CDR3 is 15 amino acids long. The trim removed 7 bases at V and 4 bases at J, leaving 10 bases unmatched. The CDR3 here is CASKTTTGSKNIQYF. DNA of the CDR3: TGTGCCAGCAAAACAACGACAGGGTCTAAAAACATTCAGTACTTC.

The rearrangement links TRBV7-2 to TRBJ2-5, with TRBD2 matching 9 bases. This CDR3 comprises 15 residues. The junction had 6 bases not matched to a gene; V was cut back by 2 bases and J by 5 bases. Germline CDR1 SGHTA, CDR2 FQGNSA. In DNA form, the CDR3 reads TGTGCCAGCAGCTTAAGTAGCGGGAGTTGGGAGACCCAGTACTTC. Its translation is CASSLSSGSWETQYF.

The chain is built from TRBV5-1 and TRBJ1-2; 8 bases line up with TRBD1. After removal of 4 bases from V and 8 bases from J, the junction contained 16 bases not matched to a gene. Germline V gene lookup returns CDR1 SGHRS and CDR2 YFSETQ. The length of the CDR3 is 16 residues. CDR3 residues: CASSPDYGQGLGGYTF. CDR3 bases: TGCGCCAGCAGCCCCGACTACGGACAGGGTCTGGGCGGCTACACCTTC.

This chain links TRBV19 with TRBJ2-3; possibly TRBD1 or TRBD2 for D (6 bases each). The CDR3 spans 15 residues. Germline-derived CDR1 and CDR2 are LNHDA and SQIVND (reference sequence). V shed 7 bases and J shed 0 bases, with 14 bases lying between them. CDR3 loop: CASNSGATSTDTQYF. The CDR3 DNA reads TGTGCCAGTAACTCGGGGGCGACTAGCACAGATACGCAGTATTTT.

The rearrangement links TRBV28 to TRBJ1-2; 7 positions match TRBD1. Per germline, CDR1 MDHEN and CDR2 SYDVKM. V was pared by 5 bases and J by 1 base, with 1 base of the junction left unmatched. CDR3 size: 13 residues. CDR3 amino acids: CASSRDSNYGYTF. The DNA of the CDR3 is TGTGCCAGCAGTCGGGACAGTAACTATGGCTACACCTTC.

The genes are TRBV19 and TRBJ2-7, with 9 bases identical to TRBD2. CDR1 and CDR2 (germline): LNHDA, SQIVND (reference sequence). V lost 3 bases, J lost 3 bases, and 6 bases stayed unmatched. This CDR3 has 15 residues. The CDR3 sequence is CASSIGLAGHYEQYF. CDR3 sequence (DNA): TGTGCCAGTAGTATTGGGCTAGCGGGACACTACGAGCAGTACTTC.

The rearrangement uses TRBV27 and TRBJ1-1; 8 positions match TRBD1. Germline loops: CDR1 MNHEY, CDR2 SMNVEV (reference sequence). The V gene end was trimmed by 2 bases and the J gene end by 5 bases; junction bases not matched to a gene: 13. This CDR3 comprises 17 residues. CDR3 sequence (DNA): TGTGCCAGCAGTTTACCAGGGGGCGCGGGTCACGTTACTGAAGCTTTCTTT. Encoded protein: CASSLPGGAGHVTEAFF.

The chain carries TRBV19 and TRBJ1-5, with TRBD1 matching 8 bases. The germline CDR1 and CDR2 sequences are LNHDA and SQIVND (reference sequence). Germline trimming cut 9 bases from V and 5 bases from J; bases unmatched to any gene: 6. The CDR3 is 13 residues long. CDR3 in DNA: TGTGCCAGCCGAGGACAGGGATATCAGCCCCAGCATTTT. Its translation is CASRGQGYQPQHF.

The chain links TRBV27 to TRBJ2-2; D possibly matches TRBD1 or TRBD2 (6 bases each). The V end lost 8 bases, the J end lost 6 bases, and 25 bases lay between the germline ends. The CDR3 contains 17 residues. Looked up from germline, CDR1 is MNHEY and CDR2 is SMNVEV (reference sequence). The CDR3 DNA reads TGTGCCAGCCGATCAACCGGGGGCGGGGCCGTACCCGGGGAGCTGTTTTTT. It encodes CASRSTGGGAVPGELFF.

The V call is TRBV6-5, the J call TRBJ2-1; D not resolved. CDR3 length: 13 residues. The germline CDR1 and CDR2 sequences are MNHEY and SVGAGI. The germline V and J ends were trimmed by 10 bases and 1 base, with 11 bases remaining between them. CDR3 bases: TGTGCCACCAAGGACGGGTCCTACAATGAGCAGTTCTTC. Amino acid sequence: CATKDGSYNEQFF.

This sequence joins TRBV18 and TRBJ1-1; 10 bases are a match to TRBD1. Germline trimming cut 4 bases from V and 5 bases from J; bases unmatched to any gene: 4. Germline V gene sequence: CDR1 KGHSH, CDR2 LQKENI. The CDR3 length is 14 residues. CDR3 sequence (DNA): TGTGCCAGCTCACGACAGGGGGCGCCGACTGAAGCTTTCTTT. Its translation: CASSRQGAPTEAFF.

The genes are TRBV7-2 and TRBJ2-1; D perhaps matches TRBD2 (7 bases). Per the germline V gene, CDR1 is SGHTA and CDR2 is FQGNSA. Between the trimmed V and J ends, which lost 5 bases and 14 bases, there was a span of 22 bases. The CDR3 runs 14 residues. CDR3 loop: CASSGRDSKGGKFF. CDR3 DNA: TGTGCCAGCAGCGGACGGGACTCCAAGGGGGGGAAGTTCTTC.

The rearrangement joins TRBV28 to TRBJ1-2; D might be TRBD1 (6 bases). The V end was cut by 6 bases, the J end by 4 bases, with 9 bases between. The CDR3 spans 12 residues. The germline gives CDR1 MDHEN, CDR2 SYDVKM. In DNA form, the CDR3 reads TGTGCCAGCAGGGACAGCGTCTATGGCTACACCTTC. It is translated as CASRDSVYGYTF.

The V call is TRBV29-1, the J call TRBJ1-1; the D gene is possibly TRBD1 (6 bases). Germline V gives CDR1 SQVTM, CDR2 ANQGSEA. V shed 7 bases and J shed 1 base, with 10 bases lying between them. The CDR3 extends over 12 amino acids. Here the CDR3 DNA reads TGCAGCGGAAGGGGGGCGAACACTGAAGCTTTCTTT. Its translation is CSGRGANTEAFF. Filled out from reference TRBV29-1 and TRBJ1-1, the complete variable domain reads SAVISQKPSRDICQRGTSLTIQCQVDSQVTMMFWYRQQPGQSLTLIATANQGSEATYESGFVIDKFPISRPNLTFSTLTVSNMSPEDSSIYLCSGRGANTEAFFGQGTRLTVV.

The V gene is TRBV7-2, the J gene TRBJ2-1; TRBD2 matches at 7 bases. Germline values: CDR1 SGHTA, CDR2 FQGNSA. The CDR3 extends over 16 amino acids. Trimming removed 7 bases from V and 3 bases from J; junction bases left unmatched: 12. The CDR3 coding sequence is TGTGCCAGCACCATCGGGGGGACCGGGGGCTACAATGAGCAGTTCTTC. As protein: CASTIGGTGGYNEQFF.